This T cell receptor beta chain was obtained from a study of T cell responses to AZD1222 COVID-19 vaccine. Study-wide results and caveats: CD4 TCRs associated with vaccination spanned spike, dominating at 160-218 and 743-854. In the spike-specific TCR repertoire, nearly half reportedly target unmutated variant regions.

TCRdb's table, derived via immunoSEQ multiplex PCR, lists solely in-frame clones and lacks some. The sample contains over 150,000 clones, about 86% of which appear only once. V was shortened by 4 bases and J by 3 bases, with 17 bases between the two germline ends. This CDR3 has 15 residues. Germline values: CDR1 SGHNT, CDR2 YYREEE (reference sequence). As regards this clone: No antigen is known for it.

The chain joins TRBV5-4 to TRBJ2-7; possibly TRBD1 or TRBD2 for D (5 bases each). This specimen was peripheral blood, taken 28 days after the second AZD1222 dose. This TCR was sampled from an adult who received the AZD1222 COVID-19 vaccine. CDR3 nucleotides: TGTGCCAGCAGCCCCGGCCCTCGAGGGGTCTACGAGCAGTACTTC. This encodes CASSPGPRGVYEQYF.